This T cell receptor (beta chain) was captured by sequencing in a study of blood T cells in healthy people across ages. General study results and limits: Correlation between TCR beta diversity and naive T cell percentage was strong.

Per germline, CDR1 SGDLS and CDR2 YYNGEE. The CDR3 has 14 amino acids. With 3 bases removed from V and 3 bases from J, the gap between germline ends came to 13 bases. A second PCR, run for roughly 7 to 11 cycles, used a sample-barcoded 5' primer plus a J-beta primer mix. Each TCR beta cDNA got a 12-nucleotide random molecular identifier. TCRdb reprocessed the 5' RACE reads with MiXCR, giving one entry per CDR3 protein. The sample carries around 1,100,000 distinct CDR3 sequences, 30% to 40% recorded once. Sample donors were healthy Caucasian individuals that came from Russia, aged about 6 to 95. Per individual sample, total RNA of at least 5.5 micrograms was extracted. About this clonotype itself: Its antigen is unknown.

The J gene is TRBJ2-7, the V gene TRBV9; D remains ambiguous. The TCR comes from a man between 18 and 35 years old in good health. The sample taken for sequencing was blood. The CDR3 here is CASSAEGSYYEQYF. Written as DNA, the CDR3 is TGTGCCAGCAGCGCGGAAGGTTCCTACTACGAGCAGTACTTC.